A single T cell receptor (beta chain) is shown here with its context. CDR1 and CDR2 (germline): MNHNS, SASEGT. V lost 3 bases to trimming and J lost 7 bases, with 12 bases between them. This CDR3 has 13 residues. Following RNA extraction, reverse transcription yielded cDNA that acted as the sequencing template. The assay was immunoSEQ multiplex PCR, and TCRdb's table has in-frame clones only and misses some. The sample includes some 180,000 clones, 53% of them seen just once. This sample stems from a study of CD8+ T cells in alopecia areata. Whole-study context: Scalp area affected, as a percentage, set the severity score of treated patients.

Treatment in this sample: oral pan-JAK inhibitor, 5-10 mg twice daily. The sequenced sample was CD8+ T cells sorted from blood, obtained at week 24, from a patient treated with tofacitinib. This rearrangement joins TRBV6-1 to TRBJ1-1; tentative D call: TRBD1 (5 bases). The receptor comes from a human donor with alopecia areata. The CDR3 coding sequence is TGTGCCAGCAGTGATTCCAGACAGTATGAAGCTTTCTTT. Translating it yields CASSDSRQYEAFF.